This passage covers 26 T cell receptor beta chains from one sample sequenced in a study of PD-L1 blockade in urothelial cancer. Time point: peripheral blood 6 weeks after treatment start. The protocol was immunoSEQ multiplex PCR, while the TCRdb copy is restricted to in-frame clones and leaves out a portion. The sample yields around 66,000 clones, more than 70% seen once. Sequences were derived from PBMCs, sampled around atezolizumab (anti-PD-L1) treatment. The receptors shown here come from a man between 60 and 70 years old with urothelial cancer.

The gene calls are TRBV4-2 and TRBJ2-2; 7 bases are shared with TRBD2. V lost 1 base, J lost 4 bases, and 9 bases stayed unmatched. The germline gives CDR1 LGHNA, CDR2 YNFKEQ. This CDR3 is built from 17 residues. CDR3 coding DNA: TGTGCCAGCAGCCAAGTGGGAGGGCTTGGGATCACCGGGGAGCTGTTTTTT. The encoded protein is CASSQVGGLGITGELFF.

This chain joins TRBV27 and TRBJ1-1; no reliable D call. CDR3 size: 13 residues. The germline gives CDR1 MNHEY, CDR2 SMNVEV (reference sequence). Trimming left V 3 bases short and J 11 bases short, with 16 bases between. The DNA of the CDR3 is TGTGCCAGCAGTTTGGATGGGCCGTATGGGGCTTTCTTT. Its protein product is CASSLDGPYGAFF.

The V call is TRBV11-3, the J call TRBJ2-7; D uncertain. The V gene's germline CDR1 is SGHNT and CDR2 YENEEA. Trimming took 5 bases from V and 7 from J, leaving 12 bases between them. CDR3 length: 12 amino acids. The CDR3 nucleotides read TGTGCCAGCAGCGCGGCCCCTCGGGAGCAGTACTTC. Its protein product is CASSAAPREQYF.

For the CDR3, the DNA is TGTGCCAGCAGCCCTCCTGCTGGACAGGGGGGCGGGGAGCTGTTTTTT. Translation gives CASSPPAGQGGGELFF. The chain carries TRBV7-3 and TRBJ2-2; 10 bases line up with TRBD1. From germline, CDR1 is SGHTA and CDR2 FQGTGA. The CDR3 loop spans 16 amino acids. The J segment lost 7 bases and the V segment lost 5 bases, leaving 10 bases of the junction unmatched.

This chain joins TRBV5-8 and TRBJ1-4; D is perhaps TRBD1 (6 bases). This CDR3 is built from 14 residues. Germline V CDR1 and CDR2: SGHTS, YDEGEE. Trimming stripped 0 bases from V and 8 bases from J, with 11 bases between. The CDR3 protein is CASSLGQVEEKLFF. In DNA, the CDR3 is TGTGCCAGCAGCTTGGGACAGGTTGAAGAAAAACTGTTTTTT.

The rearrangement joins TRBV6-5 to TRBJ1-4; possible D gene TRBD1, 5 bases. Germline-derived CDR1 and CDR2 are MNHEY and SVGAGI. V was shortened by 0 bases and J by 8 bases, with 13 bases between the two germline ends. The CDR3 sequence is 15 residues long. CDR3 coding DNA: TGTGCCAGCAGTTACTCTGGCAGGGTAGAGGAAAAACTGTTTTTT. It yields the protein CASSYSGRVEEKLFF.

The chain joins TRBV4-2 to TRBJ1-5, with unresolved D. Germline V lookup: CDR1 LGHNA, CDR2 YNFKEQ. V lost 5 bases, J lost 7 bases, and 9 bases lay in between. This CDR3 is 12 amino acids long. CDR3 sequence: CASSSGSQPQHF. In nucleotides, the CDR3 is TGTGCCAGCAGCTCGGGGTCCCAGCCCCAGCATTTT.

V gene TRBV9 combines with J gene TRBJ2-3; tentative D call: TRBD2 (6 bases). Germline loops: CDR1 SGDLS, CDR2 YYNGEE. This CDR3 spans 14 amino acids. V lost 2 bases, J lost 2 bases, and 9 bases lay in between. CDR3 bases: TGTGCCAGCAGCGTCGGACTACACACAGATACGCAGTATTTT. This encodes CASSVGLHTDTQYF.

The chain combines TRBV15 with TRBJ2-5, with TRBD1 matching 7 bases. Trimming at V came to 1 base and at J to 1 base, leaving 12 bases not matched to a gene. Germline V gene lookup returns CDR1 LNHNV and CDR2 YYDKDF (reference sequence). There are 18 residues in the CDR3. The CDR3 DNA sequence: TGTGCCACCAGCAGAGGACAGGGAGAAGGGTTGTTCCAAGAGACCCAGTACTTC. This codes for CATSRGQGEGLFQETQYF.

The CDR3 DNA sequence: TGCAGCGTTGGACAGGGGGCCCCTGAGACCCAGTACTTC. The encoded protein is CSVGQGAPETQYF. V and J are TRBV29-1 and TRBJ2-5; 10 bases align to TRBD1. The CDR3 is 13 amino acids. Germline CDR1 SQVTM, CDR2 ANQGSEA. Unmatched junction bases numbered 4, after V lost 4 bases and J lost 5 bases.

This CDR3 is CASLTSGTPSYEQYF. The CDR3 nucleotides read TGTGCCAGCCTCACCTCCGGGACTCCTTCCTACGAGCAGTACTTC. The genes are TRBV2 and TRBJ2-7; tentative D call: TRBD2 (6 bases). Trimming stripped 8 bases from V and 1 base from J, with 18 bases between. The CDR3 extends over 15 amino acids. The germline gives CDR1 SNHLY, CDR2 FYNNEI.

The CDR3 coding sequence is TGTGCCAGCAGCTTAAGGGCAGGGCGAGGAACCGGGGAGCTGTTTTTT. Amino acids: CASSLRAGRGTGELFF. J is TRBJ2-2 and V is TRBV7-3; D perhaps matches TRBD1 (5 bases). This CDR3 has 16 amino acids. V lost 1 base, J lost 5 bases, and 14 bases lay in between. Germline V gene sequence: CDR1 SGHTA, CDR2 FQGTGA.

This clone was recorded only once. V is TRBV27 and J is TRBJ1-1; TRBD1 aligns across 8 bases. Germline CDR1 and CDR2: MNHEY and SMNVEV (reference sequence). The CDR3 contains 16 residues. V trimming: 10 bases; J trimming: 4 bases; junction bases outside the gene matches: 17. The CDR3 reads CATHGGNRGFGTEAFF. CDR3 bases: TGTGCCACCCATGGGGGAAACAGGGGGTTTGGCACTGAAGCTTTCTTT.

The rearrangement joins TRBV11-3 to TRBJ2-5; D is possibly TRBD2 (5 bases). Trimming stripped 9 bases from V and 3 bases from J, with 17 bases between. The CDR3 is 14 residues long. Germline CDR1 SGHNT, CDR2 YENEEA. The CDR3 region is CASHTSGPKETQYF. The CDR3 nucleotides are TGTGCCAGTCACACCAGCGGTCCAAAAGAGACCCAGTACTTC.

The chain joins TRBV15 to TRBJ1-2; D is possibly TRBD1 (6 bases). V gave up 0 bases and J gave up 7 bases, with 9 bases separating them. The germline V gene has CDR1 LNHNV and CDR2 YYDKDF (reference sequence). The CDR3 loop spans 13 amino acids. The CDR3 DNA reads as TGTGCCACCAGCAGAGACGACAGGTCTGGCTACACCTTC. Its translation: CATSRDDRSGYTF.

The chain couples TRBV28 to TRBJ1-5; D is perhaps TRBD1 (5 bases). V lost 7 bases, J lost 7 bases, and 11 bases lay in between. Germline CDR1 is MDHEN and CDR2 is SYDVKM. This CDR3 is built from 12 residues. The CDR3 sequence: CASMSRGQPQHF. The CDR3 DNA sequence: TGTGCCAGCATGAGTAGGGGCCAGCCCCAGCATTTT.

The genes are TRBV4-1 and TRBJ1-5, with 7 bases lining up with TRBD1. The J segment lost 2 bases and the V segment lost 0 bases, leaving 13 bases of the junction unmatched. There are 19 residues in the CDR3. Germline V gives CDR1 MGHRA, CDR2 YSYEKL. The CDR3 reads CASSQEVGRGDLGNQPQHF. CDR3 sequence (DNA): TGCGCCAGCAGCCAAGAGGTTGGCAGGGGGGATTTGGGCAATCAGCCCCAGCATTTT.

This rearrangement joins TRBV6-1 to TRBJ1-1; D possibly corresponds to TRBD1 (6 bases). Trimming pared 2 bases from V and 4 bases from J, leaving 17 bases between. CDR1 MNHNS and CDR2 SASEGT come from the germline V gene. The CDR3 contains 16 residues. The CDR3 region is CASSEPHRVLSTEAFF. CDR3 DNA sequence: TGTGCCAGCAGTGAACCTCACAGGGTCTTGAGCACTGAAGCTTTCTTT.

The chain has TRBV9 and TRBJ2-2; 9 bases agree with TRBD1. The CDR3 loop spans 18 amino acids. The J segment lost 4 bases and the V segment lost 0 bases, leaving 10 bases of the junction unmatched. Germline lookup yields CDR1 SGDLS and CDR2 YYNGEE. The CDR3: CASSVEDRGGAGTGELFF. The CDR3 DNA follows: TGTGCCAGCAGCGTAGAGGACAGGGGCGGTGCGGGCACCGGGGAGCTGTTTTTT.

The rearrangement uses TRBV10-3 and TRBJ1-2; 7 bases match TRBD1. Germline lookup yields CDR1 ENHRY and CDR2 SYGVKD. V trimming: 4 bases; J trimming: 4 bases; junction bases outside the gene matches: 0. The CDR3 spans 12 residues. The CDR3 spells CAISGDSYGYTF. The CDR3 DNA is TGTGCCATCAGTGGGGACAGCTATGGCTACACCTTC.

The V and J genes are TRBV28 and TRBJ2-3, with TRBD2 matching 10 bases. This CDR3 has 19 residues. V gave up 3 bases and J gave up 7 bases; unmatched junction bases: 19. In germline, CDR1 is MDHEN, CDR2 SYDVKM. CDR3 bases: TGTGCCAGCAGTTTCAGTCGAGAGGGGCTAGCGGGAGATAAGTATACGCAGTATTTT. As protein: CASSFSREGLAGDKYTQYF.

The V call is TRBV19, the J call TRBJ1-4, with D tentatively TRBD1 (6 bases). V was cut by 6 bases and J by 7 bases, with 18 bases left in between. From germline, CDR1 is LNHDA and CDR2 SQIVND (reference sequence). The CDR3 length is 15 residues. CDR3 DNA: TGTGCCAGTAGCCCGGGGGGGGCATTCGGTGAAAAACTGTTTTTT. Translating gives CASSPGGAFGEKLFF.

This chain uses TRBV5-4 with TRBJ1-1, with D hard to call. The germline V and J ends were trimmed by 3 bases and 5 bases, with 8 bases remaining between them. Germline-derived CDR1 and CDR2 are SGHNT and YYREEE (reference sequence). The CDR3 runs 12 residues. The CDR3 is CASSYGLTEAFF. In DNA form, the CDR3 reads TGTGCCAGCAGCTATGGACTGACTGAAGCTTTCTTT.

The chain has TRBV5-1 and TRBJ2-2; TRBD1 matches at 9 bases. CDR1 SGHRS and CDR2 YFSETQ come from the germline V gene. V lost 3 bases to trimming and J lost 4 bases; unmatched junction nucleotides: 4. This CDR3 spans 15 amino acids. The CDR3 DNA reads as TGCGCCAGCAGCTACAGGGGGCCGAGCACCGGGGAGCTGTTTTTT. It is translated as CASSYRGPSTGELFF.

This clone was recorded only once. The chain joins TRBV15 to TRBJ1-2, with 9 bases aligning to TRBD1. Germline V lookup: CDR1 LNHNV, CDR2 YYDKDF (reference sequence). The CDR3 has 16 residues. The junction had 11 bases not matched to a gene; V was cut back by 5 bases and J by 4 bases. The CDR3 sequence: CATSRRQGGLGYGYTF. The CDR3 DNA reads TGTGCCACCAGCCGCCGACAGGGGGGTTTGGGCTATGGCTACACCTTC.

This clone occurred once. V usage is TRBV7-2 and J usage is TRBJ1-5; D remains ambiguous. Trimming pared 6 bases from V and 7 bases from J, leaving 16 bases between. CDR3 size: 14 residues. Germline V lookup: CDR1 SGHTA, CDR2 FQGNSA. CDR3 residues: CASSPPGINQPQHF. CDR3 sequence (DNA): TGTGCCAGCAGTCCCCCGGGGATCAACCAGCCCCAGCATTTT.